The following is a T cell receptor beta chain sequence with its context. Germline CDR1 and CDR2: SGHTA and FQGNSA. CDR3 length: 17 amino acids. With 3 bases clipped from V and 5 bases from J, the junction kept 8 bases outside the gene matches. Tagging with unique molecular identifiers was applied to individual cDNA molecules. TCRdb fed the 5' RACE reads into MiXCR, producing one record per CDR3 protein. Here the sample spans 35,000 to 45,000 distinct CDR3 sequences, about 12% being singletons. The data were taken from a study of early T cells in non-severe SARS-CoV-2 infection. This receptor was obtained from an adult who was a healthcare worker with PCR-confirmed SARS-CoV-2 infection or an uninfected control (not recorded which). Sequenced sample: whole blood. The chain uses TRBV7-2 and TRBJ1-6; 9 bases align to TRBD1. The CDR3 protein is CASSFWRDRVDNSPLHF. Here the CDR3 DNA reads TGTGCCAGCAGCTTTTGGCGGGACAGGGTGGATAATTCACCCCTCCACTTT. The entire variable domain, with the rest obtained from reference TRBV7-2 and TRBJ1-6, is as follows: GAGVSQSPSNKVTEKGKDVELRCDPISGHTALYWYRQSLGQGLEFLIYFQGNSAPDKSGLPSDRFSAERTGGSVSTLTIQRTQQEDSAVYLCASSFWRDRVDNSPLHFGNGTRLTVT.